Listed below are T cell receptor beta chains from one sample, sequenced in a study of T-cell memory formation after mild COVID-19. TCRdb redid the calling of the 5' RACE reads with MiXCR, one entry per CDR3 protein. The table has fewer than 250,000 distinct CDR3 sequences, around 25% seen once; the top ten hold roughly an eighth. The sample consisted of PBMCs or a T cell subset sorted from them (not recorded which). These receptor sequences come from an adult woman who had mild COVID-19 (a few samples of this study predate the infection). Cell type and time point are not known. Both conserved end residues are part of each CDR3. The order of the fields is CDR3 protein, J gene, clone size, V gene. Clone size is given for some rows only: seen once, a few or many times, or a class if the clone is expanded.

CSARELGLRNYEQYF,TRBJ2-7,few,TRBV20-1
CSAFPGQGPF,TRBJ2-1,few,TRBV20-1
CASSEAPGQGASNQPQHF,TRBJ1-5,once,TRBV2
CASSLGQGPGYTF,TRBJ1-2,.,TRBV7-9
CASSLWQITGELFF,TRBJ2-2,few,TRBV12-3/TRBV12-4
CASSPGGANYNEQFF,TRBJ2-1,few,TRBV9
CASKKKEKLFF,TRBJ1-4,.,TRBV2
CASSPDSYSYEQYF,TRBJ2-7,few,TRBV18
CASSAHGIQYF,TRBJ2-4,.,TRBV12-3/TRBV12-4
CASSLAGGTADTQYF,TRBJ2-3,few,TRBV11-2
CATSGTGTQDQPQHF,TRBJ1-5,.,TRBV6-5